The 17 T cell receptor beta chains below come from one sample, sequenced in a study of T cell responses to AZD1222 COVID-19 vaccine. The data were produced by immunoSEQ multiplex PCR, yet TCRdb's version contains in-frame clones alone and is incomplete. This sample has tens of thousands of clones, with about 89% found just once. The specimen comprised peripheral blood, sampled 28 days after the second dose of the MenACWY control vaccine. The origin of the receptors is an adult who received the MenACWY meningococcal vaccine as a control.

V and J are TRBV12-5 and TRBJ1-4; TRBD1 agrees at 8 bases. The trim removed 6 bases at V and 7 bases at J, leaving 7 bases unmatched. Germline loops: CDR1 LGHNT, CDR2 FRNRAP. The CDR3 consists of 14 residues. CDR3 nucleotide sequence: TGTGCTAGTGGCTCAGGACAGGGTGGTGAAAAACTGTTTTTT. The encoded protein is CASGSGQGGEKLFF.

This chain connects TRBV5-4 to TRBJ1-2, with TRBD1 as a possible D gene (6 bases). With 0 bases removed from V and 7 bases from J, the gap between germline ends came to 13 bases. CDR1 and CDR2 from the germline V gene are SGHNT and YYREEE (reference sequence). The CDR3 is made up of 14 amino acids. In DNA, the CDR3 is TGTGCCAGCAGCTTGGATGGCAGGGGAGGTGGCTACACCTTC. This translates into CASSLDGRGGGYTF.

V is TRBV6-5 and J is TRBJ1-2, with D perhaps TRBD1 (5 bases). The CDR3 consists of 14 residues. Germline V lookup: CDR1 MNHEY, CDR2 SVGAGI. V gave up 2 bases and J gave up 8 bases, with 15 bases separating them. CDR3 bases: TGTGCCAGCAGTTACACTCGGACACTTCAGGGCTACACCTTC. Its translation: CASSYTRTLQGYTF.

The rearrangement uses TRBV5-1 and TRBJ2-1; D call uncertain. Trimming removed 5 bases from V and 5 bases from J, with 5 bases in between. The CDR3 is made up of 11 amino acids. Germline V CDR1 and CDR2: SGHRS, YFSETQ. The CDR3 protein is CASSIDNEQFF. The CDR3 DNA follows: TGCGCCAGCAGTATAGACAATGAGCAGTTCTTC.

V usage is TRBV19 and J usage is TRBJ1-1; no clear D gene. V was cut by 5 bases and J by 3 bases, with 10 bases left in between. CDR1 is LNHDA, CDR2 SQIVND, per germline (reference sequence). The CDR3 covers 13 residues. Written as DNA, the CDR3 is TGTGCCAGTAGTCACGGACTGGACACTGAAGCTTTCTTT. It translates to CASSHGLDTEAFF.

The chain joins TRBV10-3 to TRBJ2-1; 11 nucleotides agree with TRBD2. This CDR3 is 14 amino acids long. CDR1 is ENHRY, CDR2 SYGVKD, per germline. The V gene end was trimmed by 1 base and the J gene end by 7 bases; junction bases not matched to a gene: 0. CDR3 coding DNA: TGTGCCATCAGTGAGTTAGCGGGAGGGAATGAGCAGTTCTTC. This codes for CAISELAGGNEQFF.

The J gene is TRBJ1-1, the V gene TRBV5-6, with 8 bases aligning to TRBD1. Germline V CDR1 and CDR2: SGHDT, YYEEEE. Losses at the gene ends were 0 bases for V and 3 bases for J; bases not matched to a gene: 4. The CDR3 sequence is 15 residues long. The CDR3: CASSLEDRVDTEAFF. The CDR3 DNA sequence: TGTGCCAGCAGCTTGGAGGACAGGGTAGACACTGAAGCTTTCTTT. Looking up the rest from reference TRBV5-6 and TRBJ1-1 gives the full variable domain: DAGVTQSPTHLIKTRGQQVTLRCSPKSGHDTVSWYQQALGQGPQFIFQYYEEEERQRGNFPDRFSGHQFPNYSSELNVNALLLGDSALYLCASSLEDRVDTEAFFGQGTRLTVV.

This clone was detected only a few times. This rearrangement joins TRBV27 to TRBJ2-7; D may be TRBD1 (6 bases). Deletions cut 2 bases from V and 0 bases from J, with 14 bases between. Germline CDR1 reads MNHEY; CDR2 reads SMNVEV (reference sequence). The CDR3 is made up of 16 amino acids. CDR3 sequence reads: CASSLRSDRPSYEQYF. For the CDR3, the DNA is TGTGCCAGCAGTTTAAGGTCCGACAGGCCCTCCTACGAGCAGTACTTC.

The V gene is TRBV11-2, the J gene TRBJ1-1; maybe TRBD1 (5 bases). Germline assignment: CDR1 SGHAT and CDR2 FQNNGV. Trimming left V 5 bases short and J 11 bases short, with 24 bases between. The CDR3 is made up of 15 amino acids. As DNA, the CDR3 is TGTGCCAGCAGCCCGACCGAGGTTGCGGGTCGGGGCGCTTTCTTT. Its translation is CASSPTEVAGRGAFF. The whole variable domain, filled in from reference TRBV11-2 and TRBJ1-1, reads EAGVAQSPRYKIIEKRQSVAFWCNPISGHATLYWYQQILGQGPKLLIQFQNNGVVDDSQLPKDRFSAERLKGVDSTLKIQPAKLEDSAVYLCASSPTEVAGRGAFFGQGTRLTVV.

The V call is TRBV18, the J call TRBJ1-2; a weak D match, TRBD1 (5 bases). CDR3 length: 13 amino acids. Trimming took 2 bases from V and 8 from J, leaving 12 bases between them. CDR1 and CDR2 (germline): KGHSH, LQKENI. The CDR3 loop is CASSPSGVRGYTF. The CDR3 DNA reads as TGTGCCAGCTCACCATCGGGGGTGCGCGGCTACACCTTC.

This sequence joins TRBV30 and TRBJ1-2, with D possibly being TRBD1 (6 bases). V lost 0 bases to trimming and J lost 8 bases, with 19 bases between them. Germline loops: CDR1 GTSNPN, CDR2 SVGIG (reference sequence). This CDR3 contains 15 residues. CDR3 nucleotide sequence: TGTGCCTGGAGTGTACGGGGGCGGTCGGGAGGAGGCTACACCTTC. Protein sequence: CAWSVRGRSGGGYTF.

CDR3 loop: CASSLQLTSTDTQYF. CDR3 nucleotides: TGTGCCAGCAGCTTGCAACTCACTAGCACAGATACGCAGTATTTT. The chain has TRBV7-8 and TRBJ2-3; D gene uncertain. Deletions cut 3 bases from V and 0 bases from J, with 10 bases between. CDR3 size: 15 residues. Germline V lookup: CDR1 SGHVS, CDR2 FQNEAQ.

This clone has a single count. The rearrangement links TRBV6-4 to TRBJ2-3; D might be TRBD2 (6 bases). The CDR3 spans 16 residues. Germline lookup yields CDR1 MRHNA and CDR2 SNTAGT. Trimming stripped 2 bases from V and 2 bases from J, with 14 bases between. CDR3 DNA sequence: TGTGCCAGCAGTGACGGAGCGGGCCTTGCCACAGATACGCAGTATTTT. It is translated as CASSDGAGLATDTQYF.

J is TRBJ1-1 and V is TRBV28, with a weak D call TRBD1 (6 bases). The length of the CDR3 is 14 residues. Germline V lookup: CDR1 MDHEN, CDR2 SYDVKM. Between the trimmed V and J ends, which lost 4 bases and 4 bases, there was a span of 13 bases. CDR3 loop: CASSSLQGPTEAFF. CDR3 bases: TGTGCCAGCAGTTCCCTACAGGGCCCCACTGAAGCTTTCTTT.

This chain connects TRBV30 to TRBJ2-3; possibly TRBD2 for D (6 bases). Germline assignment: CDR1 GTSNPN and CDR2 SVGIG (reference sequence). V was trimmed by 1 base and J by 4 bases, leaving 9 bases between them. CDR3 length: 13 amino acids. CDR3 sequence (DNA): TGTGCCTGGAGTGGGGTAGCGGCAGATACGCAGTATTTT. This gives the protein CAWSGVAADTQYF.

V is TRBV11-2 and J is TRBJ2-7; 9 bases fit TRBD1. The germline CDR1 and CDR2 sequences are SGHAT and FQNNGV. The V segment lost 1 base and the J segment 4 bases; nucleotides outside the gene matches: 14. The CDR3 length is 18 residues. The CDR3 is CASSLVGFRDRVKYEQYF. DNA of the CDR3: TGTGCCAGCAGCTTAGTGGGATTTCGGGACAGGGTGAAGTACGAGCAGTACTTC.

This clone was observed a few times. The chain joins TRBV5-4 to TRBJ1-1; unclear D gene. The V end was cut by 1 base, the J end by 1 base, with 8 bases between. This CDR3 is built from 14 residues. From germline, CDR1 is SGHNT and CDR2 YYREEE (reference sequence). The CDR3, as DNA: TGTGCCAGCAGCTTGAGGCTCCCGAACACTGAAGCTTTCTTT. It codes for CASSLRLPNTEAFF.